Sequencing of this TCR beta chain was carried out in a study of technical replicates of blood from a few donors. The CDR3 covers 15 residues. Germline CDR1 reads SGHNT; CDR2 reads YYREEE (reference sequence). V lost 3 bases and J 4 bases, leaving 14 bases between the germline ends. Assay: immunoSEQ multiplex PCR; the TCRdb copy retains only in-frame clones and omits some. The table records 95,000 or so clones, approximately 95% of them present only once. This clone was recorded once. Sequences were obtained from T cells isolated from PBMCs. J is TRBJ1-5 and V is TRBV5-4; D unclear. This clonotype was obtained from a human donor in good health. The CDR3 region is CASSSGPSPNQPQHF. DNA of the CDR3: TGTGCCAGCAGCTCGGGTCCTTCTCCTAATCAGCCCCAGCATTTT. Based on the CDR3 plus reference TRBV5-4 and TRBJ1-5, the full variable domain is ETGVTQSPTHLIKTRGQQVTLRCSSQSGHNTVSWYQQALGQGPQFIFQYYREEENGRGNFPPRFSGLQFPNYSSELNVNALELDDSALYLCASSSGPSPNQPQHFGDGTRLSIL.